These 4 T cell receptor beta chains came from one sample sequenced in a study of radiotherapy plus CTLA-4 blockade in lung cancer. The repertoire was sequenced with immunoSEQ multiplex PCR; TCRdb's copy has only in-frame clones and lacks some. The table includes 50,000 to 65,000 clones, around four fifths detected once. The specimen was peripheral blood, collected from a patient treated with radiotherapy plus ipilimumab. Receptors were obtained from a human donor with non-small cell lung cancer whose response to radiotherapy plus ipilimumab could not be evaluated.

This chain connects TRBV5-1 to TRBJ2-1; a weak D match, TRBD1 (5 bases). The CDR3 consists of 14 residues. V lost 0 bases, J lost 7 bases, and 11 bases lay in between. Germline CDR1 is SGHRS and CDR2 is YFSETQ. DNA of the CDR3: TGCGCCAGCAGCTTGGGACCCCCAGGGAATGAGCAGTTCTTC. Amino acid sequence: CASSLGPPGNEQFF.

The chain couples TRBV27 to TRBJ2-1; D is perhaps TRBD2 (6 bases). Deletions cut 2 bases from V and 0 bases from J, with 8 bases between. This CDR3 has 15 amino acids. Germline V CDR1 and CDR2: MNHEY, SMNVEV (reference sequence). The CDR3 nucleotides are TGTGCCAGCAGTTTAGGCGGGAACTCCTACAATGAGCAGTTCTTC. Translating gives CASSLGGNSYNEQFF.

The CDR3 loop is CASGLGFESRDYGYTF. The DNA for the CDR3 is TGTGCTAGTGGTTTGGGCTTTGAGTCTAGAGACTATGGCTACACCTTC. This rearrangement joins TRBV12-5 to TRBJ1-2; D is uncertain. Germline loops: CDR1 LGHNT, CDR2 FRNRAP. The CDR3 covers 16 residues. V was trimmed by 1 base and J by 3 bases, leaving 15 bases between them.

This clone occurred once. V gene TRBV7-2 combines with J gene TRBJ1-5; 9 bases are a match to TRBD1. Germline V gene data show CDR1 as SGHTA and CDR2 as FQGNSA. With V trimmed by 4 bases and J by 0 bases, 10 bases remained unmatched. CDR3 length: 18 residues. CDR3 region: CASSSGPGQGGSNQPQHF. The CDR3 coding sequence is TGTGCCAGCAGCTCCGGGCCGGGACAGGGCGGTAGCAATCAGCCCCAGCATTTT. The full variable domain, in which reference TRBV7-2 and TRBJ1-5 provide the parts outside the CDR3, is GAGVSQSPSNKVTEKGKDVELRCDPISGHTALYWYRQSLGQGLEFLIYFQGNSAPDKSGLPSDRFSAERTGGSVSTLTIQRTQQEDSAVYLCASSSGPGQGGSNQPQHFGDGTRLSIL.